This T cell receptor (beta chain) derives from a study of blood T cells in healthy people across ages. Study-wide results and caveats: Roughly linearly, TCR beta diversity per million T cells fell as age increased. Naive CD4+ cell counts and diversity both ran higher in long-lived than in aged donors.

The germline V and J ends were trimmed by 3 bases and 3 bases, with 6 bases remaining between them. Germline values: CDR1 SQVTM, CDR2 ANQGSEA. The CDR3 sequence is 11 residues long. This clonotype was seen at least ten times. Its antigen remains unknown. Alongside a J-beta primer mix, a sample-barcoded 5' primer served in a second PCR lasting about 6 to 12 cycles. A template-switch adaptor containing 12 random nucleotides labeled each cDNA molecule. TCRdb processed the 5' RACE reads anew with MiXCR; each CDR3 protein has one entry. This sample has more than 650,000 distinct CDR3 sequences; about 20% occur once, and the top ten carry around 21%.

What was sequenced was blood. This receptor was taken from an older man in good health. The V gene is TRBV29-1, the J gene TRBJ2-7; unclear D gene. CDR3 sequence: CSVETNYEQYV. The DNA of the CDR3 is TGCAGCGTTGAGACCAACTACGAGCAGTACGTC.